The subject of this entry is one TCR beta chain. No antigen is known for it. Qualities for individual bases were not recorded, and no much larger clone is one base off. This specimen belongs to a study of blood T cell repertoires in COVID-19 (dated by TCRdb to 2018 to 2020). Study-level background: Collaborator samples came from the United States, Italy and Spain and covered acute and convalescent phases of COVID-19. Subjects who had been exposed to COVID-19, were actively infected with it, or had recovered from it provided the deeply sampled blood TCRbeta repertoires that made up the dataset. The sample metadata nearly always contained a de-identified subject ID, COVID-19 status, age in years and sex. The samples were drawn from the first 160 participants of the ongoing ImmuneRACE study and from more than 1,000 subjects provided by 6 global collaborators. Where available, HLA class I and class II types were taken from metadata supplied by the sample provider and were not determined by assay-based typing. The material from the prospective study consisted of cDNA or gDNA derived from T cells, B-cell-depleted T cells, or PBMCs. The repertoires were released in a freely available public database meant as a resource for research on the immune response to SARS-CoV-2. What the authors observed across the whole study: The quantity of clinical and demographic metadata differed by source and by participant and was supplied without curation.

TCRbeta CDR3 regions were amplified from genomic DNA using the immunoSEQ Assay, a bias-controlled multiplex PCR. The study's own analysis went as follows. Within the assay, amplification of reference gene primers was used to estimate how many nucleated cells each sample contained. To quantify the absolute abundance of each unique TCRbeta CDR3 rearrangement, sequence reads were collapsed and filtered. For each sample, productive Simpson clonality was calculated as the square root of Simpson's diversity index over productive rearrangements. Entries here come from immuneACCESS through TCRdb and include only in-frame sequences with V and J called. Some clones fail to appear in such tables; in the studies checked, an unresolved V gene covers under half of the shortfall, and the cause of the remainder is unknown. V, J and clone size are taken as reported in that table, and D and trimming were inferred from the DNA itself. The sample table shows about 140,000 clones, and 84% are seen once. Under 2% of the sample belongs to the ten largest clones.

Enrolling through a virtual design, the prospective study's participants ranged in age from roughly 18 to 89 years and lived across 20 to 25 United States geographic areas. In the prospective study, cohorts were assigned on the basis of participant-reported clinical history obtained from a screening survey and a study questionnaire. Exposed participants were defined as having been in contact with someone with a PCR-confirmed or clinician-diagnosed COVID-19 case within 2 weeks of study entry. In the prospective study, mobile phlebotomists collected whole blood, serum and a nasopharyngeal or oropharyngeal swab from each participant. Additional blood draws and questionnaires over an approximately two-month period could optionally be provided by prospective study participants. Prospective study blood samples were shipped either frozen or at room temperature before DNA extraction. In the germline V gene, CDR1 corresponds to LGHNA and CDR2 to YNFKEQ. The CDR3 holds 19 amino acids from the cysteine to the phenylalanine. Only the CDR3 DNA stays, 57 bases, in frame from base 1. From V the trimming removes 4 bases and from J it removes 6 bases, while the gene matches leave 19 bases of the junction unaccounted for.

This receptor was obtained from a woman in her late teens or twenties who had been exposed to COVID-19. The rearranged chain carries TRBV4-2 and TRBJ1-5, with 9 bases aligning to TRBD1. The source material was PBMCs or T cells enriched from blood (not recorded which). CDR3 sequence: CASSPTPGQGAGGSQPQHF. The DNA is as follows: TGTGCCAGCAGCCCGACTCCGGGACAGGGAGCGGGTGGGAGTCAGCCCCAGCATTTT.